This T cell receptor (beta chain) originates from a study of blood T cells in healthy people across ages. Study outcomes and limitations: More naive CD4+ cells and higher diversity were found in long-lived than in aged donors. Higher naive T cell percentage went strongly together with higher TCR beta diversity. In older individuals, TCR beta diversity per million T cells was lower, falling roughly linearly with age. Estimates based on one million T cells were treated as lower bounds.

About this clonotype: Its target is not known.

The use of a sample-barcoded 5' primer and a J-beta primer mix characterized a second PCR of about 6 to 11 cycles. TCRdb itself ran the 5' RACE reads through MiXCR, one entry per CDR3 protein. The sample gives over 300,000 distinct CDR3 sequences, more than 45% of which show up once; under 60% is in the top ten. The germline gives CDR1 SGHTS, CDR2 YDEGEE. The CDR3 runs to 17 residues. V trimming: 4 bases; J trimming: 4 bases; junction bases outside the gene matches: 15. The sequenced material came from blood. The TCR comes from a man in his fifties or sixties in good health. The rearrangement links TRBV5-8 to TRBJ2-5; TRBD2 agrees at 8 bases. The CDR3 DNA follows: TGTGCCAGCAGCCTGCGCGTAGCGGGGCGGCGCATAGAGACCCAGTACTTC. The encoded protein is CASSLRVAGRRIETQYF. The whole variable domain, filled in from reference TRBV5-8 and TRBJ2-5, reads EAGVTQSPTHLIKTRGQQATLRCSPISGHTSVYWYQQALGLGLQFLLWYDEGEERNRGNFPPRFSGRQFPNYSSELNVNALELEDSALYLCASSLRVAGRRIETQYFGPGTRLLVL.